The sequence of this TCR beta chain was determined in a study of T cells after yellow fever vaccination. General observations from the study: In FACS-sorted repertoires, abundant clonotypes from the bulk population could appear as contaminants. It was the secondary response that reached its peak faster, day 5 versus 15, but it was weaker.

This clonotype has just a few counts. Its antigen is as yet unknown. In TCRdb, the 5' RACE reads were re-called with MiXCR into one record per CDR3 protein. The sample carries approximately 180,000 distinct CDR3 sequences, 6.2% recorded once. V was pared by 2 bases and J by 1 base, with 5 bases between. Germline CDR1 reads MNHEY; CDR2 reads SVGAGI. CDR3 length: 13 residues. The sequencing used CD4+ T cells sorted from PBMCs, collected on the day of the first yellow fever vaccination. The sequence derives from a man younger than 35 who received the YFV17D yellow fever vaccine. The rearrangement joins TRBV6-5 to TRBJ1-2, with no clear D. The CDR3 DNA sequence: TGTGCCAGCAGTTACGGGATTAACTATGGCTACACCTTC. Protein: CASSYGINYGYTF.